These 24 T cell receptor beta chains were all obtained from the same sample, sequenced in a study of T cell repertoires in cytomegalovirus infection. TCRdb analysed the reads with MiXCR anew, one entry per CDR3 protein. The sample lists fewer than 200,000 distinct CDR3 sequences, about 21% occurring once. Sequenced material: PBMCs. The receptors come from a human donor in good health (CMV status not recorded). Some clones in this sample may be carry-over from other donors' samples.

This clonotype was seen only a few times. This sequence joins TRBV19 and TRBJ1-2, with D hard to call. CDR3 length equals 13 residues. V lost 4 bases to trimming and J lost 4 bases, with 10 bases between them. In germline, CDR1 is LNHDA, CDR2 SQIVND (reference sequence). The CDR3 DNA reads TGTGCCAGTAGTAGACGGACGGTCTATGGCTACACCTTC. It yields the protein CASSRRTVYGYTF.

This clonotype was detected many times. Here the CDR3 reads CASSLAKTQVRETQYF. The CDR3 DNA is TGTGCCAGCAGCTTAGCTAAGACCCAAGTAAGGGAGACCCAGTACTTC. The genes are TRBV7-2 and TRBJ2-5; D remains ambiguous. CDR1 and CDR2 from the germline V gene are SGHTA and FQGNSA. Between the trimmed V and J ends, which lost 0 bases and 5 bases, there was a span of 16 bases. This CDR3 has 16 residues.

This clonotype was observed a few times. This chain uses TRBV14 with TRBJ2-1; possible D gene TRBD2, 6 bases. Trimming removed 1 base at V and 15 bases at J, with 13 bases between. Germline V gene lookup returns CDR1 SGHDN and CDR2 FVKESK. The CDR3 is made up of 12 amino acids. The chain's CDR3 is CASSQVVSGVFF. The CDR3 DNA reads as TGTGCCAGCAGCCAAGTGGTGTCGGGAGTGTTCTTC.

The chain combines TRBV5-6 with TRBJ1-2, with TRBD1 matching 8 bases. CDR3 length: 13 residues. Germline CDR1 reads SGHDT; CDR2 reads YYEEEE. Trimming at V came to 4 bases and at J to 7 bases, leaving 6 bases not matched to a gene. The CDR3 nucleotides are TGTGCCAGCAGCATCACGGACAGGGCTGGCTACACCTTC. Its translation: CASSITDRAGYTF.

This clonotype was picked up many times. This sequence joins TRBV7-6 and TRBJ1-1; D is uncertain. CDR1 and CDR2 (germline): SGHVS, FNYEAQ. The CDR3 consists of 13 residues. V lost 2 bases to trimming and J lost 1 base, with 5 bases between them. CDR3 protein: CASSLRPNTEAFF. Written as DNA, the CDR3 is TGTGCCAGCAGCTTACGCCCGAACACTGAAGCTTTCTTT.

The chain has TRBV4-1 and TRBJ2-1; 8 positions match TRBD2. Germline trimming cut 3 bases from V and 9 bases from J; bases unmatched to any gene: 13. The germline V gene encodes CDR1 MGHRA and CDR2 YSYEKL. This CDR3 is built from 16 residues. CDR3 in DNA: TGCGCCAGCAGCCAGGGCACGGGACTAGGGTTCGGTGAGCAGTTCTTC. Its translation: CASSQGTGLGFGEQFF.

V is TRBV13 and J is TRBJ1-6; no definite D call. The CDR3 has 15 amino acids. Germline lookup yields CDR1 PRHDT and CDR2 FYEKMQ (reference sequence). Between the trimmed V and J ends, which lost 0 bases and 10 bases, there was a span of 13 bases. CDR3 protein: CASSLGLTGNSPLHF. In DNA form, the CDR3 reads TGTGCCAGCAGCTTAGGCCTTACGGGGAACTCACCCCTCCACTTT. Full variable domain (missing parts from reference TRBV13 and TRBJ1-6): AAGVIQSPRHLIKEKRETATLKCYPIPRHDTVYWYQQGPGQDPQFLISFYEKMQSDKGSIPDRFSAQQFSDYHSELNMSSLELGDSALYFCASSLGLTGNSPLHFGNGTRLTVT.

With regard to this clonotype: Since a much larger clone is just one base distant, this may be a read error. The CDR3 reads CASSQMGQMNTGELFF. The CDR3 DNA sequence: TGTGCCAGCAGCCAGATGGGACAGATGAACACCGGGGAGCTGTTTTTT. The chain is built from TRBV7-3 and TRBJ2-2; TRBD1 matches 7 bases. The junction had 7 bases not matched to a gene; V was cut back by 5 bases and J by 1 base. The CDR3 sequence is 16 residues long. From germline, CDR1 is SGHTA and CDR2 FQGTGA.

With respect to this clonotype: This could be a read error, since a much larger clone is one nucleotide away. The chain combines TRBV5-4 with TRBJ1-1; no clear D. The CDR3 loop spans 15 amino acids. The germline V gene has CDR1 SGHNT and CDR2 YYREEE (reference sequence). The V end was cut by 7 bases, the J end by 1 base, with 17 bases between. CDR3 sequence: CASAQSGTANTEAFF. CDR3 sequence (DNA): TGTGCCAGCGCCCAATCGGGAACGGCGAACACTGAAGCTTTCTTT.

This clonotype was observed many times. The chain uses TRBV7-9 and TRBJ2-7, with 7 bases lining up with TRBD1. The junction had 6 bases not matched to a gene; V was cut back by 2 bases and J by 2 bases. This CDR3 comprises 15 residues. Per the germline V gene, CDR1 is SEHNR and CDR2 is FQNEAQ (reference sequence). The CDR3 sequence: CASSLTEGATYEQYF. CDR3 sequence (DNA): TGTGCCAGCAGCTTAACAGAGGGGGCCACCTACGAGCAGTACTTC.

This clonotype was picked up many times. This chain joins TRBV7-2 and TRBJ1-5; D unresolved. Trimming took off 1 base at V and 4 bases at J, with 8 bases between the two ends. Germline assignment: CDR1 SGHTA and CDR2 FQGNSA. The CDR3 runs to 14 residues. In DNA form, the CDR3 reads TGTGCCAGCAGCTTAGTCCGGCAGAATCAGCCCCAGCATTTT. Amino acid sequence: CASSLVRQNQPQHF.

This chain connects TRBV19 to TRBJ2-2; 9 bases match TRBD1. The V and J ends lost 5 bases and 9 bases, in that order; junction bases with no gene match: 19. CDR1 and CDR2 from the germline V gene are LNHDA and SQIVND (reference sequence). This CDR3 is 18 amino acids long. This CDR3 is CASSSYQTTRDRARELFF. The CDR3 DNA is TGTGCCAGTAGTTCCTACCAGACGACCCGGGACAGGGCAAGGGAGCTGTTTTTT. Full variable domain (outside the CDR3, taken from reference TRBV19 and TRBJ2-2): DGGITQSPKYLFRKEGQNVTLSCEQNLNHDAMYWYRQDPGQGLRLIYYSQIVNDFQKGDIAEGYSVSREKKESFPLTVTSAQKNPTAFYLCASSSYQTTRDRARELFFGEGSRLTVL.

The table lists this clonotype with many counts. J is TRBJ2-3 and V is TRBV6-1, with D hard to call. V dropped 0 bases and J dropped 0 bases, with 7 bases sitting between them. The CDR3 extends over 15 amino acids. Germline-derived CDR1 and CDR2 are MNHNS and SASEGT. CDR3 region: CASSEALKSTDTQYF. CDR3 sequence (DNA): TGTGCCAGCAGTGAAGCGTTGAAGAGCACAGATACGCAGTATTTT.

The J gene is TRBJ2-1, the V gene TRBV5-1; 11 nucleotides line up with TRBD2. Germline V lookup: CDR1 SGHRS, CDR2 YFSETQ. After removal of 0 bases from V and 5 bases from J, the junction contained 7 bases not matched to a gene. The CDR3 covers 17 residues. CDR3: CASSLGLAGNINNEQFF. DNA of the CDR3: TGCGCCAGCAGCTTGGGACTAGCGGGGAACATCAACAATGAGCAGTTCTTC.

This CDR3 is CASSIERGLGNQPQHF. The CDR3 region has the DNA TGTGCCAGTAGTATAGAGAGGGGGCTAGGCAATCAGCCCCAGCATTTT. The chain recombines TRBV19 with TRBJ1-5; 7 bases are a match to TRBD1. Germline CDR1 and CDR2: LNHDA and SQIVND (reference sequence). Germline trimming cut 0 bases from V and 2 bases from J; bases unmatched to any gene: 4. The CDR3 covers 16 residues.

This clonotype was detected many times. The chain couples TRBV7-8 to TRBJ1-2, with D hard to call. The CDR3 extends over 15 amino acids. From germline, CDR1 is SGHVS and CDR2 FQNEAQ. Trimming shortened V by 1 base and J by 2 bases, and 11 bases separated the two germline ends. The CDR3 is CASSLGGNSNYGYTF. CDR3 nucleotides: TGTGCCAGCAGCTTAGGAGGCAACTCAAACTATGGCTACACCTTC. The full variable domain, in which reference TRBV7-8 and TRBJ1-2 provide the parts outside the CDR3, is GAGVSQSPRYKVAKRGQDVALRCDPISGHVSLFWYQQALGQGPEFLTYFQNEAQLDKSGLPSDRFFAERPEGSVSTLKIQRTQQEDSAVYLCASSLGGNSNYGYTFGSGTRLTVV.

This chain joins TRBV9 and TRBJ2-1, with 13 bases aligning to TRBD2. The CDR3 has 16 residues. J lost 8 bases, V lost 3 bases, and 8 bases had no gene match. Germline-derived CDR1 and CDR2 are SGDLS and YYNGEE. The CDR3: CASSELLAGGMDEQFF. The CDR3 region has the DNA TGTGCCAGCAGCGAGTTACTAGCGGGAGGGATGGATGAGCAGTTCTTC.

The rearrangement uses TRBV7-9 and TRBJ2-2; D unclear. V was trimmed by 3 bases and J by 0 bases, leaving 8 bases between them. This CDR3 region has 15 residues. Germline V gives CDR1 SEHNR, CDR2 FQNEAQ (reference sequence). CDR3 DNA sequence: TGTGCCAGCAGCTTCGGTCAGGCGAACACCGGGGAGCTGTTTTTT. Amino acids: CASSFGQANTGELFF.

Many counts were recorded for this clonotype. This sequence joins TRBV7-3 and TRBJ1-2; D is perhaps TRBD1 (6 bases). The CDR3 is made up of 13 amino acids. Trimming cost V 5 bases and J 7 bases, with 14 bases left between them. Germline CDR1 and CDR2: SGHTA and FQGTGA. The CDR3 nucleotides read TGTGCCAGCAGCACAGGGCCGGATCGTGGCTACACCTTC. As protein: CASSTGPDRGYTF.

V is TRBV6-6 and J is TRBJ1-5; tentatively, D is TRBD1 (5 bases). V shed 3 bases and J shed 3 bases, with 12 bases lying between them. Per germline, CDR1 MNHNY and CDR2 SVGAGI (reference sequence). The CDR3 covers 15 residues. The CDR3 DNA sequence: TGTGCCAGCAGTTATGGGCAGGGTGTCAATCAGCCCCAGCATTTT. This codes for CASSYGQGVNQPQHF.

The V and J genes are TRBV12-3 or TRBV12-4 and TRBJ2-1; D might be TRBD1 (6 bases). There are 15 residues in the CDR3. Trimming took off 6 bases at V and 0 bases at J, with 12 bases between the two ends. CDR3 bases: TGTGCCAGCAGGCCACAGGGTGGCTCCTACAATGAGCAGTTCTTC. As protein: CASRPQGGSYNEQFF.

This clonotype occurred a few times. J is TRBJ2-5 and V is TRBV4-1, with a weak D call TRBD2 (6 bases). The CDR3 has 16 residues. V was pared by 0 bases and J by 5 bases, with 16 bases between. Germline-derived CDR1 and CDR2 are MGHRA and YSYEKL. The CDR3 DNA reads as TGCGCCAGCAGCCAAGATCGTGGCGGGATTGGTGAGACCCAGTACTTC. Protein sequence: CASSQDRGGIGETQYF.

The chain has TRBV7-2 and TRBJ1-1; D unresolved. This CDR3 is 14 amino acids long. Germline CDR1 and CDR2: SGHTA and FQGNSA. Trimming left V 2 bases short and J 4 bases short, with 11 bases between. The CDR3 bases are TGTGCCAGCAGCTTACGAGGTTTTAGCACTGAAGCTTTCTTT. Its translation: CASSLRGFSTEAFF.

The DNA for the CDR3 is TGTGCCAGCAGTTCGCCCAGGGCAGGGACCGCCTACGAGCAGTACTTC. Protein sequence: CASSSPRAGTAYEQYF. The chain combines TRBV27 with TRBJ2-7, with D perhaps given as TRBD1 or TRBD2 (5 bases each). V lost 4 bases, J lost 2 bases, and 18 bases lay in between. The CDR3 covers 16 residues. Germline CDR1 and CDR2: MNHEY and SMNVEV (reference sequence).